Each of the 10 T cell receptor beta chains below was sequenced from the same sample in a study of cytomegalovirus exposure and HLA in healthy donors. 60 Vbeta and 13 Jbeta primers were used in PCR. The protocol was immunoSEQ multiplex PCR, while the TCRdb copy is restricted to in-frame clones and leaves out a portion. Here the sample spans 200,000 to 250,000 clones, about 89% being singletons. The sequenced sample consisted of PBMCs. These receptors all come from a woman younger than 30 in good health and CMV-seronegative.

The chain carries TRBV7-2 and TRBJ2-5; the match to TRBD2 covers 7 bases. Germline values: CDR1 SGHTA, CDR2 FQGNSA. This CDR3 spans 13 amino acids. Trimming took 1 base from V and 7 from J; bases not matched to a gene: 3. The CDR3 loop reads CASSLGGGGTQYF. In DNA, the CDR3 is TGTGCCAGCAGCTTAGGCGGGGGAGGGACCCAGTACTTC.

The V gene is TRBV7-9, the J gene TRBJ1-6; 9 nucleotides match TRBD1. V lost 1 base, J lost 7 bases, and 2 bases stayed unmatched. Germline CDR1 is SEHNR and CDR2 is FQNEAQ (reference sequence). This CDR3 has 15 amino acids. CDR3 DNA: TGTGCCAGCAGCTTAGGGGACAGGGTAAATTCACCCCTCCACTTT. This encodes CASSLGDRVNSPLHF.

The V and J genes are TRBV27 and TRBJ2-5; no clear D. V was cut by 8 bases and J by 4 bases, with 14 bases left in between. CDR3 size: 13 residues. CDR1 and CDR2 (germline): MNHEY, SMNVEV (reference sequence). The CDR3 spells CASGRRLVETQYF. The CDR3 DNA follows: TGTGCCAGCGGTCGGCGACTGGTAGAGACCCAGTACTTC.

The chain combines TRBV7-7 with TRBJ2-1; D is possibly TRBD2 (5 bases). CDR1 SSHAT and CDR2 FNYEAQ come from the germline V gene (reference sequence). CDR3 size: 15 residues. Trimming left V 2 bases short and J 7 bases short, with 15 bases between. Here the CDR3 DNA reads TGTGCCAGCAGCTTAAGTACCGGGAATGTTAATGAGCAGTTCTTC. Translating it yields CASSLSTGNVNEQFF. Full variable domain (remainder filled in from reference TRBV7-7 and TRBJ2-1): GAGVSQSPRYKVTKRGQDVTLRCDPISSHATLYWYQQALGQGPEFLTYFNYEAQPDKSGLPSDRFSAERPEGSISTLTIQRTEQRDSAMYRCASSLSTGNVNEQFFGPGTRLTVL.

The rearrangement uses TRBV18 and TRBJ1-5; 8 bases fit TRBD1. The CDR3 is 15 amino acids. CDR1 and CDR2 from the germline V gene are KGHSH and LQKENI. The J segment lost 5 bases and the V segment lost 8 bases, leaving 11 bases of the junction unmatched. The CDR3 protein is CASAGQGASDQPQHF. The CDR3 region has the DNA TGTGCCAGCGCAGGGCAGGGGGCCTCAGATCAGCCCCAGCATTTT.

This chain links TRBV19 with TRBJ2-7; 10 bases line up with TRBD2. V lost 6 bases and J lost 2; bases outside the gene matches: 4. Germline V lookup: CDR1 LNHDA, CDR2 SQIVND (reference sequence). The CDR3 extends over 14 amino acids. CDR3 protein: CASRRTSGAYEQYF. The CDR3 DNA reads TGTGCCAGTAGACGGACTAGCGGTGCCTACGAGCAGTACTTC. Using reference TRBV19 and TRBJ2-7 for the parts outside the CDR3, the full variable domain is DGGITQSPKYLFRKEGQNVTLSCEQNLNHDAMYWYRQDPGQGLRLIYYSQIVNDFQKGDIAEGYSVSREKKESFPLTVTSAQKNPTAFYLCASRRTSGAYEQYFGPGTRLTVT.

V is TRBV29-1 and J is TRBJ2-3, with 8 bases matching TRBD1. This CDR3 has 14 residues. CDR1 and CDR2 from the germline V gene are SQVTM and ANQGSEA. The J segment lost 1 base and the V segment lost 5 bases, leaving 5 bases of the junction unmatched. The CDR3 bases are TGCAGCGTTCCCTCGGGACAGGGCACAGATACGCAGTATTTT. This sequence encodes CSVPSGQGTDTQYF.

This chain connects TRBV10-3 to TRBJ2-1, with a weak D call TRBD2 (7 bases). V gave up 3 bases and J gave up 1 base, with 16 bases separating them. This CDR3 comprises 17 residues. From germline, CDR1 is ENHRY and CDR2 SYGVKD. The CDR3 DNA reads as TGTGCCATCAGTGACCCCCTAAAGGGGGGGTCCTACAATGAGCAGTTCTTC. Translated: CAISDPLKGGSYNEQFF.

This chain joins TRBV7-9 and TRBJ2-7, with a tentative D call TRBD1 (5 bases). V was cut by 5 bases and J by 2 bases, with 16 bases left in between. This CDR3 comprises 15 residues. Germline V lookup: CDR1 SEHNR, CDR2 FQNEAQ (reference sequence). In DNA, the CDR3 is TGTGCCAGCAGCCCCCGACAGTCCGCGGCCTACGAGCAGTACTTC. Protein sequence: CASSPRQSAAYEQYF.

V usage is TRBV15 and J usage is TRBJ2-3, with TRBD2 as a possible D gene (6 bases). Germline CDR1 and CDR2: LNHNV and YYDKDF (reference sequence). The V end lost 0 bases, the J end lost 0 bases, and 16 bases lay between the germline ends. The CDR3 has 18 amino acids. This CDR3 reads CATSRERRLVGSTDTQYF. In DNA form, the CDR3 reads TGTGCCACCAGCAGAGAGCGGAGACTAGTGGGCAGCACAGATACGCAGTATTTT.